This record looks at one T cell receptor (beta chain) sequence and its context. The junction and the germline gene differ at one end; a read error may be behind it. CDR1 is SEHNR, CDR2 FQNEAQ, per germline (reference sequence). CDR3 length: 16 amino acids. The data are from a study of blood T cells in healthy people across ages. It was with a sample-barcoded 5' primer and a J-beta primer mix that a second PCR of roughly 6 to 11 cycles was run. TCRdb re-called the 5' RACE reads through MiXCR, storing one row per CDR3 protein. Found here are 1.5 million to 2 million distinct CDR3 sequences, 28% of them singletons; the top ten hold around 7.7%.

The clonotype was recovered from a woman between 25 and 40 years old in good health. Sequenced sample: blood. This chain joins TRBV7-9 and TRBJ2-2, with TRBD1 identical over 9 bases. The CDR3 DNA follows: TGCGCCAGCAGCTTATGGGACAGGGAAAACACCGGGGAGCTGTTTTTT. It codes for CASSLWDRENTGELFF. The full variable domain, completed using reference TRBV7-9 and TRBJ2-2, is DTGVSQNPRHKITKRGQNVTFRCDPISEHNRLYWYRQTLGQGPEFLTYFQNEAQLEKSRLLSDRFSAERPKGSFSTLEIQRTEQGDSAMYLCASSLWDRENTGELFFGEGSRLTVL.